The source of this TCR beta chain is a study of blood T cell repertoires in COVID-19. On the study more broadly: The United States, Italy and Spain supplied acute and convalescent COVID-19 samples.

Per the authors' pipeline: Using reference gene primer amplification, nucleated cell counts were estimated. The method was immunoSEQ multiplex PCR; TCRdb's version includes in-frame clones alone and lacks a portion of them. V and J calls and clone size are copied from that table; D and trimming were computed from the DNA. The sample has some 270,000 clones; roughly 82% are singletons. Germline V gene lookup returns CDR1 GTSNPN and CDR2 SVGIG (reference sequence). Trimming shortened V by 0 bases and J by 7 bases, and 21 bases separated the two germline ends. The CDR3 has 16 residues. The V gene is TRBV30, the J gene TRBJ1-2; D is ambiguous. This clonotype was obtained from an elderly woman with COVID-19, enrolled during active disease. Material for sequencing was peripheral blood. CDR3 protein: CAWSVPRVGEGLGYTF. The CDR3 bases are TGTGCCTGGAGTGTACCCCGTGTCGGGGAAGGTCTTGGCTACACCTTC.